The rows below give T cell receptor beta chains drawn from one sample of a study of multiple sclerosis patients with progressive multifocal leukoencephalopathy. Produced via immunoSEQ multiplex PCR; TCRdb's table is partial and in-frame only. The table shows some 30,000 clones, with around 89% occurring only once. The sequencing sample was made of PBMCs. Receptor source: a human donor with multiple sclerosis. Each CDR3 is given with its conserved first and last residue. A D gene is named only where the DNA matches it firmly. Clone sizes are given selectively: once, few, many, or a class where the clone is expanded.

d_gene,v_gene,j_gene,len,abundance,CDR3aa,CDR3nt
TRBD2,TRBV6-4,TRBJ2-1,15,.,CASSDSETSGSEQFF,TGTGCCAGCAGTGACTCGGAGACTAGCGGTAGTGAGCAGTTCTTC
.,TRBV29-1,TRBJ2-3,12,.,CSVAEGTDTQYF,TGCAGCGTTGCCGAGGGCACAGATACGCAGTATTTT
.,TRBV5-5,TRBJ1-2,14,.,CASSLAVGIDGYTF,TGTGCCAGCAGCTTGGCCGTAGGGATCGATGGCTACACCTTC
.,TRBV27,TRBJ1-5,16,.,CASSPYGLYSNQPQHF,TGTGCCAGCAGTCCCTATGGCCTCTATAGCAATCAGCCCCAGCATTTT
TRBD2,TRBV11-2,TRBJ2-1,15,.,CASGVAGRKGNEQFF,TGTGCCAGCGGGGTAGCGGGGCGAAAAGGGAATGAGCAGTTCTTC
.,TRBV9,TRBJ1-4,15,.,CASSPRGVSGEKLFF,TGTGCCAGCAGCCCCCGGGGGGTGAGCGGTGAAAAACTGTTTTTT
.,TRBV6-6,TRBJ2-7,15,.,CASSPWGAISYEQYF,TGTGCCAGCAGTCCGTGGGGGGCTATCTCCTACGAGCAGTACTTC
.,TRBV19,TRBJ1-3,14,.,CASISQGSGNTIYF,TGTGCCAGTATAAGTCAAGGCTCTGGAAACACCATATATTTT
.,TRBV9,TRBJ1-3,13,.,CASSENSGNTIYF,TGTGCCAGCAGCGAAAACTCTGGAAACACCATATATTTT
.,TRBV7-8,TRBJ1-2,12,.,CASSFGALGYTF,TGTGCCAGCAGCTTTGGGGCCCTGGGCTACACCTTC
.,TRBV5-8,TRBJ2-7,15,.,CASSLAPGFSYEQYF,TGTGCCAGCAGCTTGGCGCCAGGGTTTTCCTACGAGCAGTACTTC
TRBD1,TRBV4-1,TRBJ2-2,16,.,CASSQVWDRGGGELFF,TGCGCCAGCAGCCAAGTTTGGGACAGGGGAGGCGGGGAGCTGTTTTTT
.,TRBV7-3,TRBJ2-2,15,.,CASSTGLANTGELFF,TGTGCCAGCAGTACGGGACTGGCGAACACCGGGGAGCTGTTTTTT
TRBD1,TRBV11-1,TRBJ2-5,18,once,CASSFPGLSETGLETQYF,TGTGCCAGCAGCTTCCCTGGCCTATCTGAGACAGGGCTGGAGACCCAGTACTTC
.,TRBV18,TRBJ2-5,14,.,CASSQAGEQETQYF,TGTGCCAGCTCACAGGCAGGAGAGCAAGAGACCCAGTACTTC
.,TRBV5-5,TRBJ1-2,13,.,CASSLARNYGYTF,TGTGCCAGCAGCTTGGCAAGGAACTATGGCTACACCTTC
.,TRBV5-4,TRBJ2-1,13,.,CASSLSGTGEQFF,TGTGCCAGCAGCTTGTCAGGAACGGGTGAGCAGTTCTTC
TRBD1,TRBV10-2,TRBJ2-7,15,.,CASSQGQGKAYEQYF,TGCGCCAGCAGCCAGGGACAGGGGAAAGCCTACGAGCAGTACTTC
TRBD1,TRBV6-5,TRBJ2-1,15,.,CASSYTDRESNEQFF,TGTGCCAGCAGTTACACCGACAGGGAATCTAACGAGCAGTTCTTC
.,TRBV28,TRBJ2-6,16,.,CASSLRGLSGANVLTF,TGTGCCAGCAGTTTACGCGGACTCTCTGGGGCCAACGTCCTGACTTTC
.,TRBV6-5,TRBJ1-1,12,.,CASSSRDGEAFF,TGTGCCAGCAGTTCCCGGGACGGTGAAGCTTTCTTT
.,TRBV4-1,TRBJ1-2,14,.,CASSQASPNYGYTF,TGCGCCAGCAGCCAAGCCTCTCCGAACTATGGCTACACCTTC
.,TRBV7-2,TRBJ1-2,14,.,CASSPEREGYGYTF,TGTGCCAGCAGCCCTGAGCGGGAGGGCTATGGCTACACCTTC
.,TRBV5-8,TRBJ1-1,15,once,CASSLAKQGNTEAFF,TGTGCCAGCAGCTTGGCCAAACAGGGGAACACTGAAGCTTTCTTT
.,TRBV5-6,TRBJ2-1,14,.,CASTGQSSYNEQFF,TGTGCCAGCACCGGGCAATCTTCCTACAATGAGCAGTTCTTC
TRBD2,TRBV7-9,TRBJ2-7,15,.,CASSETSGAGYEQYF,TGTGCCAGCAGCGAGACTAGCGGGGCTGGGTACGAGCAGTACTTC
TRBD2,TRBV4-1,TRBJ2-7,15,.,CASSHPGRVPYEQYF,TGCGCCAGCAGCCACCCAGGGAGGGTCCCCTACGAGCAGTACTTC
TRBD1,TRBV10-3,TRBJ1-5,18,.,CAISAKRTGEYSNQPQHF,TGTGCCATCAGTGCTAAGAGGACAGGAGAGTATAGCAATCAGCCCCAGCATTTT
.,TRBV7-2,TRBJ2-3,12,.,CASSQPQNTQYF,TGTGCCAGCAGCCAACCACAAAATACGCAGTATTTT
.,TRBV5-4,TRBJ1-4,13,.,CASSLLESEKLFF,TGTGCCAGCAGCTTATTAGAGTCGGAAAAACTGTTTTTT
.,TRBV7-9,TRBJ1-1,13,.,CASSSEYRTEAFF,TGTGCCAGCAGCTCAGAGTACCGCACTGAAGCTTTCTTT
.,TRBV7-2,TRBJ1-2,13,.,CASSLYRGYGYTF,TGTGCCAGCAGCTTATACAGAGGTTATGGCTACACCTTC
TRBD2,TRBV4-3,TRBJ2-5,19,.,CASSPGLAGGAISQETQYF,TGCGCCAGCAGCCCGGGACTAGCGGGGGGCGCGATCTCACAAGAGACCCAGTACTTC
TRBD1,TRBV5-1,TRBJ1-4,14,.,CASSQGQSNEKLFF,TGCGCCAGCAGCCAGGGACAGAGTAATGAAAAACTGTTTTTT
.,TRBV16,TRBJ1-1,19,.,CASSPSTRPRSTGGIEAFF,TGTGCCAGCAGCCCATCAACCCGCCCCCGCTCGACAGGAGGTATTGAAGCTTTCTTT
.,TRBV10-3,TRBJ1-1,12,.,CAVSSGNTEAFF,TGTGCCGTATCCTCGGGGAACACTGAAGCTTTCTTT
TRBD2,TRBV4-1,TRBJ2-1,15,few,CASSPPTSGVDEQFF,TGCGCCAGCAGCCCACCGACTAGCGGGGTCGATGAGCAGTTCTTC
.,TRBV5-1,TRBJ2-1,15,once,CASSLEGTGGNKQFF,TGCGCCAGCAGCTTGGAAGGGACGGGTGGAAATAAGCAGTTCTTC
TRBD1,TRBV6-1,TRBJ1-2,14,.,CASSGPGTAYGYTF,TGTGCCAGCAGTGGACCCGGGACAGCATATGGCTACACCTTC
TRBD2,TRBV28,TRBJ2-7,16,.,CASSPSQTSGGYEQYF,TGTGCCAGCAGTCCTTCCCAGACTAGCGGGGGCTACGAGCAGTACTTC
.,TRBV19,TRBJ2-2,14,.,CASTKERGTGELFF,TGTGCCAGTACTAAGGAACGGGGCACCGGGGAGCTGTTTTTT
.,TRBV6-6,TRBJ1-2,12,.,CASTQGNYGYTF,TGTGCCAGCACCCAGGGTAACTATGGCTACACCTTC
TRBD1,TRBV7-9,TRBJ2-7,13,.,CASTGTEPYEQYF,TGTGCCAGTACCGGGACAGAACCTTACGAGCAGTACTTC
TRBD1,TRBV6-4,TRBJ1-1,13,.,CASSLTGSTEAFF,TGTGCCAGCAGTTTGACAGGGAGCACTGAGGCTTTCTTT
.,TRBV4-3,TRBJ1-2,17,.,CASSQGPGTQSNYGYTF,TGCGCCAGCAGCCAAGGCCCGGGGACACAATCTAACTATGGCTACACCTTC
.,TRBV6-4,TRBJ2-1,15,.,CASSLSGLEGDEQFF,TGTGCCAGCAGTTTATCGGGGCTCGAGGGCGATGAGCAGTTCTTC
TRBD1,TRBV5-1,TRBJ2-3,16,.,CASSRGPDRLTDTQYF,TGCGCCAGCAGCAGAGGACCGGACAGGCTCACAGATACGCAGTATTTT
.,TRBV15,TRBJ2-3,15,.,CATSTDPLEVNTQYF,TGTGCCACCAGCACCGACCCCCTAGAGGTGAATACGCAGTATTTT
TRBD1,TRBV6-5,TRBJ1-2,16,once,CASSYRRTGGANGYTF,TGTGCCAGCAGTTACCGAAGGACAGGGGGCGCGAATGGCTACACCTTC
.,TRBV4-2,TRBJ1-4,17,.,CASSQALWTSNKEKLFF,TGTGCCAGCAGCCAAGCCTTATGGACAAGTAACAAAGAAAAACTGTTTTTT
.,TRBV4-3,TRBJ2-7,15,.,CASSQVLAGLYEQYF,TGCGCCAGCAGCCAAGTTTTGGCAGGGCTATACGAGCAGTACTTC
.,TRBV4-1,TRBJ2-7,15,.,CASSQAPGESYEQYF,TGCGCCAGCAGCCAAGCTCCCGGGGAGTCCTACGAGCAGTACTTC